This TCR beta chain comes out of a study of T cells after yellow fever vaccination. Study-level findings and limits: Repertoires sorted by FACS could include abundant clonotypes that are contaminants from the bulk population. The secondary response showed a weaker magnitude and a faster peak, day 5 versus 15.

The CDR3 covers 19 residues. A universal primer site and UMIs were added as TCR cDNA was made by 5'RACE template switching. MiXCR, run by TCRdb on the 5' RACE reads, gives a single entry per CDR3 protein. The table shows roughly 310,000 distinct CDR3 sequences, with roughly 8.7% occurring only once. Note on this clonotype: What it binds is not known.

The sequencing used PBMCs, collected on the day of the first yellow fever vaccination. The clonotype comes from a man between 18 and 35 years old who received the YFV17D yellow fever vaccine. The genes are TRBV21-1 and TRBJ2-6; the table gives TRBD1 as D, unverified against the DNA. TRBV21-1 is deemed a pseudogene. CDR3: CASSKGGDRGKTGANVLTF. The CDR3 DNA sequence: TGTGCCAGCAGCAAAGGGGGGGACAGGGGCAAGACTGGGGCCAACGTCCTGACTTTC.